This T cell receptor beta chain was sequenced in a study of control samples from healthy donors and cancer patients. Generated by immunoSEQ multiplex PCR, the TCRdb table keeps only in-frame clones and is missing some. Among around 64,000 clones listed, roughly nine tenths were seen once. Points on this clone: One end of the junction fails to match germline, which may point to a read error.

The sample consisted of PBMCs. This clonotype was obtained from a man in his 60s with colorectal cancer.

The CDR3, as DNA: TGCCCCCCCCGCCCCGGCGGGCGGGGGGGGCCATGGGGAAACATTCAGTACTTC. Protein sequence: CPPRPGGRGGPWGNIQYF. V is TRBV9 and J is TRBJ2-4; 9 bases map to TRBD2. The germline V gene has CDR1 SGDLS and CDR2 YYNGEE. This CDR3 spans 18 amino acids.